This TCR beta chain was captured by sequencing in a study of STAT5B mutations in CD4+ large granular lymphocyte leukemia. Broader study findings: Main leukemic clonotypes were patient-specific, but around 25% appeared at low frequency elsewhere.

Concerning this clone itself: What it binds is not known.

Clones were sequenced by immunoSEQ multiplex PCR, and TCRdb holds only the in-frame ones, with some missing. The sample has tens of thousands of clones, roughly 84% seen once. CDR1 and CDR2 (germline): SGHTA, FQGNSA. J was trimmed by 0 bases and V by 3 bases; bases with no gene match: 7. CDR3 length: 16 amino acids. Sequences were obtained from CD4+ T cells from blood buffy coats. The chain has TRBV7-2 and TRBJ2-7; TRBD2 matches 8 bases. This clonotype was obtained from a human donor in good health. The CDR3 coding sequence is TGTGCCAGCAGCTTTCGTATTAGCGGGATCTCCTACGAGCAGTACTTC. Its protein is CASSFRISGISYEQYF. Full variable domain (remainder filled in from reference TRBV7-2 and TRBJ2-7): GAGVSQSPSNKVTEKGKDVELRCDPISGHTALYWYRQSLGQGLEFLIYFQGNSAPDKSGLPSDRFSAERTGGSVSTLTIQRTQQEDSAVYLCASSFRISGISYEQYFGPGTRLTVT.